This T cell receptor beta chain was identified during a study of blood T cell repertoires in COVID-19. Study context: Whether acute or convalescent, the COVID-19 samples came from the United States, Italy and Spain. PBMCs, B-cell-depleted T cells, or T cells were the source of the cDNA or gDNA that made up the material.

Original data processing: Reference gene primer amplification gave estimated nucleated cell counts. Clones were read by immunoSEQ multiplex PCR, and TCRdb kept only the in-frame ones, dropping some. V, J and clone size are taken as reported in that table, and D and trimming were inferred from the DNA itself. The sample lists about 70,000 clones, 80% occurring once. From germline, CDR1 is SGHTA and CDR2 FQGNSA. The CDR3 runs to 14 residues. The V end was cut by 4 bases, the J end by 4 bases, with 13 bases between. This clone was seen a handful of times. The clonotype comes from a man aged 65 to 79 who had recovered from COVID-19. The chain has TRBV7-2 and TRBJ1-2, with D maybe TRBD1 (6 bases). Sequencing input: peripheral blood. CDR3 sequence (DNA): TGTGCCAGCAGCTCGGACAGACGATCCTATGGCTACACCTTC. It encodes CASSSDRRSYGYTF.